The TCR beta chain described here comes from a study of blood T cell repertoires in COVID-19. At the level of the study: Acute and convalescent COVID-19 specimens originated in the United States, Italy and Spain. In each case, the material was cDNA or gDNA derived from T cells, B-cell-depleted T cells, or PBMCs.

Original data processing: Counts of nucleated cells, estimated from reference gene primer amplification, were obtained. Sequenced by immunoSEQ multiplex PCR; TCRdb stores in-frame clones only, minus some. That table furnishes V, J and clone size, whereas the DNA furnished D and trimming. This table has about 170,000 clones, approximately 91% appearing once. In germline, CDR1 is SEHNR, CDR2 FQNEAQ (reference sequence). The V gene end was trimmed by 5 bases and the J gene end by 5 bases; junction bases not matched to a gene: 5. The CDR3 covers 13 residues. Followed longitudinally, the Seattle patients had been enrolled during active infection.

The TCR was taken from a man between 18 and 35 years old with COVID-19, enrolled during active disease. The rearrangement uses TRBV7-9 and TRBJ2-7, with 8 bases lining up with TRBD1. Sequenced material: peripheral blood. The CDR3: CASSPGGIDEQYF. The CDR3 bases are TGTGCCAGCAGCCCAGGGGGCATCGACGAGCAGTACTTC.